This T cell receptor (beta chain) was profiled in a study of early T cells in non-severe SARS-CoV-2 infection. Study overall: RNA in bulk from unsorted whole blood was sequenced, and chains were unpaired.

This clonotype was seen more than once but under ten times. The antigen remains unidentified. V was pared by 5 bases and J by 0 bases, with 8 bases of the junction left unmatched. CDR1 is DFQATT, CDR2 SNEGSKA, per germline (reference sequence). CDR3 length: 16 residues. Researchers tagged individual cDNA molecules with unique molecular identifiers. MiXCR was run by TCRdb on the 5' RACE reads, yielding one entry per CDR3 protein. The top ten hold roughly 5% of the sample, which has about 20,000 distinct CDR3 sequences, 4.5% to 5% seen once. Broader study findings: The VDJdb matching leaned toward anti-spike CD8 responses and overlooked private and CD4 specificities.

The sequence derives from an adult who was a healthcare worker with PCR-confirmed SARS-CoV-2 infection or an uninfected control (not recorded which). This sequence joins TRBV20-1 and TRBJ1-2; 11 positions match TRBD1. Specimen: whole blood. The CDR3 reads CSASGQGASTNYGYTF. In nucleotides, the CDR3 is TGCAGTGCTTCAGGACAGGGGGCCTCAACTAACTATGGCTACACCTTC.